One sample yielded the 13 T cell receptor beta chains listed below, sequenced in a study of cytomegalovirus exposure and HLA in healthy donors (dated by TCRdb to about 2017). Library preparation used the immunoSEQ multiplex PCR assay. For the multiplex PCR, a mixture combining 60 forward primers for TCR Vbeta segments and 13 reverse primers for TCR Jbeta segments was used. Here the immuneACCESS table is served through TCRdb, limited to in-frame sequences with V and J called. Missing clones are a known gap in these copies; in checked studies unresolved V genes cover under half, and the rest lacks a known reason. The sample contains 150,000 to 160,000 clones, 80% to 90% of them found a single time. The ten largest clones represent roughly 2.3% of the sample. The sample consisted of PBMCs. The receptors here all came from a woman in her late teens or twenties in good health and CMV-seronegative.

The chain recombines TRBV6-6 with TRBJ1-5; a weak D match, TRBD1 (6 bases). Per germline, CDR1 MNHNY and CDR2 SVGAGI (reference sequence). V dropped 10 bases and J dropped 9 bases, with 25 bases sitting between them. This CDR3 comprises 15 residues. The CDR3 DNA follows: TGTGCCACCGCACCCTTACAGGGCTCATATGGGCCCCAGCATTTT. Amino acids: CATAPLQGSYGPQHF.

The chain combines TRBV7-3 with TRBJ1-2; D unclear. V was pared by 4 bases and J by 7 bases, with 19 bases between. The CDR3 has 15 amino acids. CDR1 is SGHTA, CDR2 FQGTGA, per germline. CDR3 nucleotide sequence: TGTGCCAGCAGCTCCGGACCCGAGGAGGCTTTTGGCTACACCTTC. Its protein is CASSSGPEEAFGYTF.

This clone was observed a handful of times. The chain has TRBV7-6 and TRBJ2-2, with 7 bases that match TRBD2. J lost 7 bases, V lost 5 bases, and 19 bases had no gene match. CDR1 SGHVS and CDR2 FNYEAQ come from the germline V gene. There are 18 residues in the CDR3. CDR3 bases: TGTGCCAGCAGCCCTAAAGGACCTTGGGAGGGGAGTAACGGGGAGCTGTTTTTT. Its translation: CASSPKGPWEGSNGELFF.

The chain has TRBV27 and TRBJ2-3, with D tentatively TRBD2 (6 bases). The germline CDR1 and CDR2 sequences are MNHEY and SMNVEV (reference sequence). The CDR3 contains 18 residues. Trimming stripped 5 bases from V and 4 bases from J, with 25 bases between. The CDR3 DNA is TGTGCCAGCAGTCCTTTAAGTTTATGGGTATCGGGGGCAGATACGCAGTATTTT. This translates into CASSPLSLWVSGADTQYF.

The V and J genes are TRBV13 and TRBJ2-1; possibly TRBD1 for D (6 bases). The ends were cut back, 2 bases at V and 8 bases at J, with 25 bases in the middle. Germline values: CDR1 PRHDT, CDR2 FYEKMQ (reference sequence). The CDR3 sequence is 18 residues long. In nucleotides, the CDR3 is TGTGCCAGCAGCTTATCGGAGTGGGGGCTCTTAAGGGCCCATGAGCAGTTCTTC. This translates into CASSLSEWGLLRAHEQFF.

This sequence joins TRBV27 and TRBJ1-1; D uncertain. The CDR3 spans 13 residues. CDR1 is MNHEY, CDR2 SMNVEV, per germline (reference sequence). The V end lost 5 bases, the J end lost 3 bases, and 10 bases lay between the germline ends. The chain's CDR3 is CASSPSQHTEAFF. CDR3 sequence (DNA): TGTGCCAGCAGTCCTTCACAGCACACTGAAGCTTTCTTT.

The gene calls are TRBV2 and TRBJ2-3; the D gene is possibly TRBD2 (7 bases). Germline CDR1 SNHLY, CDR2 FYNNEI. The CDR3 loop spans 17 amino acids. V shed 2 bases and J shed 0 bases, with 15 bases lying between them. The CDR3 is CASSETGGPISTDTQYF. CDR3 bases: TGTGCCAGCAGTGAAACGGGGGGCCCCATTAGCACAGATACGCAGTATTTT.

The chain combines TRBV6-4 with TRBJ1-2; D remains ambiguous. CDR1 and CDR2 (germline): MRHNA, SNTAGT. This CDR3 has 13 amino acids. Trimming took 6 bases from V and 0 from J, leaving 8 bases between them. The CDR3 here is CASSLLSNYGYTF. CDR3 sequence (DNA): TGTGCCAGCAGCCTCCTTTCTAACTATGGCTACACCTTC.

The V gene is TRBV18, the J gene TRBJ2-2, with 8 bases identical to TRBD2. CDR1 is KGHSH, CDR2 LQKENI, per germline. Unmatched junction bases numbered 7, after V lost 3 bases and J lost 4 bases. This CDR3 contains 16 residues. The chain's CDR3 is CASSPSLAEITGELFF. CDR3 nucleotides: TGTGCCAGCTCACCGTCACTAGCGGAGATCACCGGGGAGCTGTTTTTT.

This chain connects TRBV6-1 to TRBJ2-3, with 7 nucleotides matching TRBD1. Germline assignment: CDR1 MNHNS and CDR2 SASEGT. The ends lost 4 bases at V and 2 bases at J; junction bases unmatched: 3. The length of the CDR3 is 14 residues. The CDR3 sequence: CASSGTGDTDTQYF. In nucleotides, the CDR3 is TGTGCCAGCAGTGGGACAGGAGACACAGATACGCAGTATTTT.

The chain links TRBV13 to TRBJ2-1; 11 positions agree with TRBD2. The ends lost 5 bases at V and 7 bases at J; junction bases unmatched: 13. Germline CDR1 reads PRHDT; CDR2 reads FYEKMQ (reference sequence). There are 17 residues in the CDR3. The CDR3 loop reads CASSPTTGLAGGNEQFF. The CDR3 DNA reads TGTGCCAGCAGCCCAACCACGGGGTTAGCGGGAGGGAATGAGCAGTTCTTC.

The rearrangement joins TRBV5-4 to TRBJ2-7; 11 bases agree with TRBD2. With 0 bases clipped from V and 7 bases from J, the junction kept 15 bases outside the gene matches. CDR1 and CDR2 from the germline V gene are SGHNT and YYREEE (reference sequence). This CDR3 contains 18 residues. The CDR3 reads CASSLGGLAGGPTNEQYF. The CDR3, as DNA: TGTGCCAGCAGCTTGGGAGGGCTAGCGGGAGGTCCTACTAATGAGCAGTACTTC.

V gene TRBV5-1 combines with J gene TRBJ2-1; D possibly corresponds to TRBD2 (6 bases). Germline assignment: CDR1 SGHRS and CDR2 YFSETQ. This CDR3 is 14 amino acids long. Trimming took 0 bases from V and 2 from J, leaving 6 bases between them. CDR3 DNA: TGCGCCAGCAGCTTGGGGGAGGCCTACAATGAGCAGTTCTTC. Translated: CASSLGEAYNEQFF.